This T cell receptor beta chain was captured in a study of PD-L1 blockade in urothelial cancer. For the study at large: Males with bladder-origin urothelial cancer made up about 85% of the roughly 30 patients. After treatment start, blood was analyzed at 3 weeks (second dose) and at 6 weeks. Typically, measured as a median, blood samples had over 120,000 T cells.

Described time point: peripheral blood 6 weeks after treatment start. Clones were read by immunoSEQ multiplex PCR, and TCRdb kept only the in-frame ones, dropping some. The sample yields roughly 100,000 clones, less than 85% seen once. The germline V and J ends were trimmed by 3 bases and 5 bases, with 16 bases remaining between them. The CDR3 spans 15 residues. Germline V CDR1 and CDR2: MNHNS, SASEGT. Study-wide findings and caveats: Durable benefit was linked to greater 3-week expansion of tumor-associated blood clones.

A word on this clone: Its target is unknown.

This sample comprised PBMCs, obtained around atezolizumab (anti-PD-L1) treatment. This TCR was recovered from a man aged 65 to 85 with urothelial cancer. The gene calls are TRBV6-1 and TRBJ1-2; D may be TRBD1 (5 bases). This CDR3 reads CASSDDPRVEYGYTF. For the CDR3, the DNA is TGTGCCAGCAGTGATGACCCCAGGGTAGAGTATGGCTACACCTTC.